This T cell receptor beta chain was sequenced in a study of T cells in Graves' hyperthyroidism and ophthalmopathy (dated by TCRdb to about 2019). For context, the study as a whole: Peripheral blood samples were taken at initial diagnosis, before any treatment was given. The 85 to 100 discovery patients were divided at random into training and test sets in a 7:3 ratio. Whether ophthalmopathy could be predicted prospectively was tested in an independent validation cohort made up of approximately 19 hyperthyroidism patients plus 17 patients who later progressed to ophthalmopathy. After sampling, hyperthyroidism patients received methimazole starting at 30 mg daily, and ophthalmopathy patients received high-dose intravenous methylprednisolone. To identify TCR V-J signatures that set the groups apart, the researchers used a discovery cohort of 100 patients, made up of 40 to 45 with Graves' ophthalmopathy and around 58 with stable Graves' hyperthyroidism. The paper reports TCR Vbeta CDR3 sequencing of some 140 peripheral blood samples: under 45 ophthalmopathy, roughly 80 hyperthyroidism and 17 progressor patients. In addition, the study compared T-cell repertoires in thyroid tissue and in blood from about 6 Graves' hyperthyroidism patients.

From the germline V gene (reference sequence), CDR1 is DFQATT and CDR2 is SNEGSKA. V loses 4 bases at its end and J loses 7 bases; junction bases beyond the gene matches: 14. The CDR3 covers 16 residues, taking in both the cysteine and the phenylalanine. The entry retains the CDR3 DNA only, 48 bases that are in frame from base 1. The paper as a whole reports these results and caveats: Most expanded thyroid clonotypes (frequency above 0.001) were also detected in blood, a finding suggesting that blood repertoires may reflect thyroid immune responses. During validation, the model predicted progression to ophthalmopathy a median of roughly six months ahead of onset, with more than 55% sensitivity and 72.22% specificity. In cross-validation, a model built on a 13 V-J signature told ophthalmopathy apart from stable hyperthyroidism with under 90% sensitivity and 81% to 82% specificity, and in testing the same model reached 80%/75%. No statistical method was used to set the sample size in advance, and investigators knew the group allocation.

Moderately to severely active disease, a Clinical Activity Score of at least 3, a NOSPECS grade of at least 4, and a duration under 3 months were present in ophthalmopathy patients. Exclusion was applied to patients with uncontrolled infections, other autoimmune diseases, pregnancy or lactation. Diagnoses relied on clinical symptoms, serum thyroxine and TRAb, thyroid ultrasound and orbital computed tomography. PBMCs were isolated from about 10 ml of fresh peripheral blood by Ficoll-Paque density gradient centrifugation. Total RNA was extracted with Trizol reagent, and quality was checked on an Agilent 2100 Bioanalyzer. Amplification of TCR beta CDR3 regions was carried out from RNA transcripts. The TCR CDR3 was subjected to a first round of RT-PCR using the HTBI primer set and the Qiagen OneStep RT-PCR kit. A second multiplex PCR round built the libraries, followed by size selection and purification. Paired-end sequencing of the libraries was performed with 100 bp reads on an Illumina HiSeq2000. The authors processed their data as follows. SOAPnuke was used to process the raw data, removing reads that contained adapters or uncalled bases, had a mean Phred below 15, or lacked an exact match to the constant primer or identifier. High-quality paired reads were merged with COPE v1.2.5, and unique nucleotide sequences were defined as clonotypes. Clonotypes were aligned to IMGT TRBV, TRBD and TRBJ reference segments using MiTCR v1.1. Analysis was restricted to V-J combinations with a frequency above 0.0001, which covered 99.2% of repertoires. The TCS score was defined as F50 (clonal expansion) divided by E x V (chaos), with BLOSUM62-based TCRdist calculated between CDR3 peptides within each V-J. Welch's t-statistics and random forest reduced around 520 V-J features to 13, which were used in a naive Bayes classifier (R e1071). The raw public reads went through TCRdb reprocessing: fastp at Q25, MiXCR clone calling, in-frame beta chains kept. Rows with a matching CDR3 protein are joined into one entry that keeps the most common DNA and genes. TCRdb's processing, not the authors', yielded these V and J calls. Recorded for this sample are 300,000 to 500,000 distinct CDR3 sequences; over 12% of them occurred a single time. The ten biggest clones cover under 30% of the sample.

This clonotype has more than one count but fewer than ten. Which antigen it targets is not known. Base quality data are lacking; no much larger clone is found one base away. The TCR originated in a man aged 50-59 years with Graves' ophthalmopathy. The chain is made from TRBV20-1 and TRBJ2-1, and 9 junctional nucleotides match TRBD2. What was sequenced was blood. For the CDR3, the sequence is CSATVGGRAAWNEQFF. In nucleotides, the sequence is TGCAGTGCTACCGTGGGCGGGAGGGCCGCATGGAATGAGCAGTTCTTC.